The T cell receptor beta chain under discussion was sequenced for a study of T-cell memory formation after mild COVID-19. Study results and limitations: From day 15 to 85, contracting clones were balanced between CD4 and CD8, whereas later expanders leaned toward CD4+. Shrinking CD4+ clones were chiefly CM and EM; CD8+ ones were chiefly EMRA. Cross-reactive memory seemingly joined, as some responding clones were found in pre-infection memory.

A few counts support this clonotype. Antigen specificity is unknown. The TCR alpha and TCR beta cDNA libraries, bearing sample barcodes and UMIs, were generated by 5'RACE using constant-segment primers. TCRdb redid the calling of the 5' RACE reads with MiXCR, one entry per CDR3 protein. The table records a few hundred thousand distinct CDR3 sequences, 15% to 20% of them present only once. The CDR3 sequence is 16 residues long. Germline lookup yields CDR1 SGHRS and CDR2 YFSETQ. V was cut by 4 bases and J by 4 bases, with 20 bases left in between. This chain joins TRBV5-1 and TRBJ1-1; D is perhaps TRBD1 (5 bases). The sample was PBMCs or a T cell subset sorted from them (not recorded which). The receptor was derived from a man between 18 and 29 years old who had mild COVID-19 (a few samples of this study predate the infection). Cell type and time point are not known. CDR3 residues: CASSPAGRGWRTEAFF. The CDR3 coding sequence is TGCGCCAGCAGCCCCGCGGGGCGCGGGTGGCGCACTGAAGCTTTCTTT. Supplemented by reference TRBV5-1 and TRBJ1-1, the full variable domain reads KAGVTQTPRYLIKTRGQQVTLSCSPISGHRSVSWYQQTPGQGLQFLFEYFSETQRNKGNFPGRFSGRQFSNSRSEMNVSTLELGDSALYLCASSPAGRGWRTEAFFGQGTRLTVV.